A selection of T cell receptor beta chains follows, all from one sample in a study of CD8 T cells in ankylosing spondylitis. TCRdb reanalysed the 5' RACE reads using MiXCR and keeps one entry per CDR3 protein. Here the sample spans under 950,000 distinct CDR3 sequences, 15% to 20% being singletons. Sequencing was performed on blood, either unsorted or a sorted T cell fraction (not recorded which). All receptors derive from a male donor with ankylosing spondylitis. Each CDR3 is given with its conserved first and last residue. The D gene is left open where the match is weak. A row's size may be missing; if present it is once, few, many or a size class.

V gene	clone size	J gene	D gene	CDR3 DNA	CDR3 protein
TRBV20-1	few	TRBJ2-1	.	TGCAGTGCTAGTTTGGGGCAGAACTCCTACAATGAGCAGTTCTTC	CSASLGQNSYNEQFF
TRBV20-1	few	TRBJ2-3	TRBD2	TGCAGTGCCGGGGGGGCCCCCGGGGTGCACACAGATACGCAGTATTTT	CSAGGAPGVHTDTQYF
TRBV20-1	.	TRBJ2-7	TRBD1	TGCAGTGCCGCCCGGACAGGGCTATCCTACGAGCAGTACTTC	CSAARTGLSYEQYF
TRBV12-3/TRBV12-4	.	TRBJ1-2	.	TGTGCCAGCAGTGCTTACGTAGCGCGGACCGGGGGGGGAAACTATGGCTACACCTTC	CASSAYVARTGGGNYGYTF
TRBV12-3/TRBV12-4	few	TRBJ2-2	TRBD1	TGTGCCAGCACCGGGACAGGCTCGAACACCGGGGAGCTGTTTTTT	CASTGTGSNTGELFF
TRBV12-3/TRBV12-4	.	TRBJ2-3	TRBD2	TGTGCCAGCAGTTTTCGGGGGGTTTACACAGATACGCAGTATTTT	CASSFRGVYTDTQYF
TRBV13	.	TRBJ1-3	.	TGTGCCAGCAGCTCTCAGGGGTTTGGAAACACCATATATTTT	CASSSQGFGNTIYF
TRBV9	few	TRBJ2-1	TRBD1	TGTGCCAGCAGCCAAGGACAGGCCAATGAGCAGTTCTTC	CASSQGQANEQFF
TRBV9	few	TRBJ2-7	.	TGTGCCAGCAGCGTGGGATATAACTTGGCCGAGCAGTACTTC	CASSVGYNLAEQYF
TRBV24-1	few	TRBJ2-1	TRBD2	TGTGCCACCAGTGAGCCGGGACTAGCGACCGATGAGCAGTTCTTC	CATSEPGLATDEQFF
TRBV27	.	TRBJ2-2	.	TGTGCCAGCAGTCCGGCAAGTACCGGGGAGCTGTTTTTT	CASSPASTGELFF
TRBV24-1	.	TRBJ2-5	TRBD2	TGTGCCACCAGTGATTTGTCAGCGGGATCTGGAGAGACCCAGTACTTC	CATSDLSAGSGETQYF
TRBV12-3/TRBV12-4	many	TRBJ2-2	TRBD1	TGTGCCAGCAGTTTTTCGGCAGGGGGCGGCGGGGAGCTGTTTTTT	CASSFSAGGGGELFF
TRBV5-6	few	TRBJ2-1	.	TGTGCCAGCAGCCAATTAGACATTAACAATGAGCAGTTCTTC	CASSQLDINNEQFF
TRBV2	.	TRBJ1-5	.	TGTGCCACCGCGGAACAGGGCCATAGCAATCAGCCCCAGCATTTT	CATAEQGHSNQPQHF
TRBV12-3/TRBV12-4	.	TRBJ1-1	TRBD1	TGTGCCAGCAGTTTTGGGCAGGGGGCTGAAGCTTTCTTT	CASSFGQGAEAFF
TRBV20-1	.	TRBJ1-2	TRBD1	TGCAGTGCTAGACCGGGACAGCTTAACTATGGCTACACCTTC	CSARPGQLNYGYTF
TRBV21-1	.	TRBJ1-5	.	TGTGCCAGCAGCAAAGGTAGGGGTGACAATCAGCCCCAGCATTTT	CASSKGRGDNQPQHF
TRBV15	.	TRBJ2-7	TRBD2	TGTGCCACCAGCAGAGAGACTAGCGGGGGGGCTAAACCCTACGAGCAGTACTTC	CATSRETSGGAKPYEQYF
TRBV20-1	.	TRBJ2-1	TRBD2	TGCAGTGCTAGAGGGGGGACTAGCGGGCGCAATGAGCAGTTCTTC	CSARGGTSGRNEQFF
TRBV12-3/TRBV12-4	many	TRBJ1-2	.	TGTGCCAGCAGTCCCGGGGGCACTCCTCAAAATGGCTACACCTTC	CASSPGGTPQNGYTF
TRBV20-1	few	TRBJ1-1	.	TGCAGTGCTAGAGATCCCAACAGGGACCGGAACACTGAAGCTTTCTTT	CSARDPNRDRNTEAFF
TRBV2	few	TRBJ2-7	.	TGTGCCAGCAGTGAACCCCTAGAACTCTACGAGCAGTACTTC	CASSEPLELYEQYF
TRBV20-1	.	TRBJ2-5	TRBD1	TGCAGTGCTAGAACCGGGACAGGGGTCCGGGAGACCCAGTACTTC	CSARTGTGVRETQYF
TRBV12-3/TRBV12-4	.	TRBJ1-4	.	TGTGCCAGCGGATCCCGGCGTAATGAAAAACTGTTTTTT	CASGSRRNEKLFF
TRBV4-3	few	TRBJ2-2	.	TGCGCCAGCAGCCAAGTATCAGGAATCAACACCGGGGAGCTGTTTTTT	CASSQVSGINTGELFF
TRBV6-2/TRBV6-3	.	TRBJ2-7	TRBD2	TGTGCCAGCGCTTCGCGGGAGGGACTTCTCTACGAGCAGTACTTC	CASASREGLLYEQYF
TRBV15	.	TRBJ2-5	.	TGTGCCACCAGCAGTCCCGGGAAGGAGACCCAGTACTTC	CATSSPGKETQYF
TRBV12-3/TRBV12-4	.	TRBJ2-5	.	TGTGCCAGCAGTTTACGGCCCCCGGGAGAGACCCAGTACTTC	CASSLRPPGETQYF
TRBV6-2/TRBV6-3	.	TRBJ1-2	.	TGTGCCAGCAGTTACTCAGTCAGAAGCCCAGCTAACTATGGCTACACCTTC	CASSYSVRSPANYGYTF
TRBV28	.	TRBJ2-3	TRBD2	TGTGCCAGCAAATCTAGCGGGGCAGACACAGATACGCAGTATTTT	CASKSSGADTDTQYF
TRBV20-1	.	TRBJ2-1	.	TGCAGTGCTAGGGACTACCTCTCCTACAATGAGCAGTTCTTC	CSARDYLSYNEQFF
TRBV20-1	.	TRBJ2-1	.	TGCAGTGTCCAAAGGGGGACGGAGCAGTTCTTC	CSVQRGTEQFF
TRBV20-1	once	TRBJ2-3	TRBD2	TGCAGTGCTAGTTTGCTAGCGGGAATAATCACAGATACGCAGTATTTT	CSASLLAGIITDTQYF
TRBV5-1	.	TRBJ2-7	.	TGCGCCAGCAGCCAATCCAGGGGATACTACGAGCAGTACTTC	CASSQSRGYYEQYF
TRBV7-2	.	TRBJ1-1	.	TGTGCCAGCAGCTTAGGACAGTGGGGGACTGAAGCTTTCTTT	CASSLGQWGTEAFF
TRBV11-3	.	TRBJ2-3	.	TGTGCCAGCAGCTTCGGAGACCGGGATACGCAGTATTTT	CASSFGDRDTQYF
TRBV4-3	.	TRBJ2-2	TRBD2	TGCGCCAGCGCCTTGGCGGGAGGGCCTGTCACCGGGGAGCTGTTTTTT	CASALAGGPVTGELFF
TRBV12-3/TRBV12-4	.	TRBJ2-1	.	TGTGCCAGCAGTGGGGACCCCGGCGGGGATGAGCAGTTCTTC	CASSGDPGGDEQFF
TRBV12-3/TRBV12-4	.	TRBJ2-2	.	TGTGCCAGCAGTTTGGACAGAGAGTACCACACCGGGGAGCTGTTTTTT	CASSLDREYHTGELFF
TRBV12-5	few	TRBJ2-1	.	TGTGCTAGTGGTTTGACTAGTCCTACGAGGACGGAGCAGTTCTTC	CASGLTSPTRTEQFF
TRBV5-1	.	TRBJ1-1	.	TGCGCCAGCAGCTTTCAGGACTACACTGAAGCTTTCTTT	CASSFQDYTEAFF